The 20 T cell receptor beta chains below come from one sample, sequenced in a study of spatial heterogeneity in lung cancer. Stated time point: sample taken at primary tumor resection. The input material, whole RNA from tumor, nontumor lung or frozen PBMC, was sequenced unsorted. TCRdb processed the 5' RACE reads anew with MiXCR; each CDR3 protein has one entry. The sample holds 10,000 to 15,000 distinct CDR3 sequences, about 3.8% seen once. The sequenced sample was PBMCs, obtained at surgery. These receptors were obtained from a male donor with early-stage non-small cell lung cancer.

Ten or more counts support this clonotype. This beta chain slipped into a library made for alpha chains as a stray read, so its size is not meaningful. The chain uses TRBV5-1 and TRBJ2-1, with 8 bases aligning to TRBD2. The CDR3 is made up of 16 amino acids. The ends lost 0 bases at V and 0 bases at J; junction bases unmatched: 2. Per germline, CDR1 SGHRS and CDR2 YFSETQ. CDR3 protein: CASSLGAGASYNEQFF. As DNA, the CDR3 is TGCGCCAGCAGCTTGGGAGCGGGAGCCTCCTACAATGAGCAGTTCTTC.

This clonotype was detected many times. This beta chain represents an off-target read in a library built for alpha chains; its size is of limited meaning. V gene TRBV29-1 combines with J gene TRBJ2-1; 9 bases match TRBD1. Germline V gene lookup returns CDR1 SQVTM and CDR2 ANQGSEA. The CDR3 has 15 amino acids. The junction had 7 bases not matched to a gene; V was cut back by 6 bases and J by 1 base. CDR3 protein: CSVVTGTGSYNEQFF. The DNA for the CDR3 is TGCAGCGTCGTCACCGGGACAGGGTCCTACAATGAGCAGTTCTTC.

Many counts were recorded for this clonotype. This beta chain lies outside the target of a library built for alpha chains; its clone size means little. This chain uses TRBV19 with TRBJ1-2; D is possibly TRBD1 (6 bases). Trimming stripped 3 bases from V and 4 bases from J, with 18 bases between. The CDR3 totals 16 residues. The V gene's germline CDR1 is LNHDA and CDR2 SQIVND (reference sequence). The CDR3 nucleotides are TGTGCCAGTAGTATGCCCGGCGGACAGCGATCCTATGGCTACACCTTC. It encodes CASSMPGGQRSYGYTF.

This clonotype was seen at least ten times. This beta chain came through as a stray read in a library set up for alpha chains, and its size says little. Here the CDR3 reads CASSLRDRDLPEQYF. CDR3 in DNA: TGTGCCAGCAGTCTCCGGGACAGGGATTTGCCCGAGCAGTACTTC. V and J are TRBV6-2 or TRBV6-3 and TRBJ2-7; 9 bases are a match to TRBD1. The CDR3 is 15 residues long. CDR1 and CDR2 from the germline V gene are MNHEY and SVGEGT. V was clipped by 5 bases and J by 6 bases; unmatched bases: 11.

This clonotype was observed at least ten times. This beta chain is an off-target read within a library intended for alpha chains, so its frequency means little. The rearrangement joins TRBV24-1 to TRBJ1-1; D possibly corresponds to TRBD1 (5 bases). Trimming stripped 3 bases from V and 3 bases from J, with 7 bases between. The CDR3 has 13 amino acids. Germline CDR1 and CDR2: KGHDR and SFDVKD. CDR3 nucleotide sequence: TGTGCCACCAGTGATGGGACCTACACTGAAGCTTTCTTT. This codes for CATSDGTYTEAFF.

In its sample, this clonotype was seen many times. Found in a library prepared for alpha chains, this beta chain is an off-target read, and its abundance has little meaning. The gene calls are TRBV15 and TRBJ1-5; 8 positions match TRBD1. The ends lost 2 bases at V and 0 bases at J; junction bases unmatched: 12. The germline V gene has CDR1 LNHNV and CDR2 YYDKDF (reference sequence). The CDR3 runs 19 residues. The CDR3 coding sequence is TGTGCCACCAGCAGAAAAAGGGCGGGACAGGACTATAGCAATCAGCCCCAGCATTTT. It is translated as CATSRKRAGQDYSNQPQHF.

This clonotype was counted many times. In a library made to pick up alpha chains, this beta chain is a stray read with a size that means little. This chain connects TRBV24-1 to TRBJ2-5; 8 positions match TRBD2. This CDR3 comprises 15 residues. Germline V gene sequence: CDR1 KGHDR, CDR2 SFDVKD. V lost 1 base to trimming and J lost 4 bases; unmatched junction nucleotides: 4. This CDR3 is CATSDLSGGAETQYF. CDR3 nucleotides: TGTGCCACCAGTGATTTATCGGGGGGGGCAGAGACCCAGTACTTC.

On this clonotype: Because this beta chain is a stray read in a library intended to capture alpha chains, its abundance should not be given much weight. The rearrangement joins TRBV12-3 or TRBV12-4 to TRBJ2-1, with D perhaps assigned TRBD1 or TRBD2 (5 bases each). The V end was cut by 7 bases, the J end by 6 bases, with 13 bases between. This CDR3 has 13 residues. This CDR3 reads CASTLQRGNEQFF. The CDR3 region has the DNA TGTGCCAGCACCCTCCAGAGGGGCAATGAGCAGTTCTTC.

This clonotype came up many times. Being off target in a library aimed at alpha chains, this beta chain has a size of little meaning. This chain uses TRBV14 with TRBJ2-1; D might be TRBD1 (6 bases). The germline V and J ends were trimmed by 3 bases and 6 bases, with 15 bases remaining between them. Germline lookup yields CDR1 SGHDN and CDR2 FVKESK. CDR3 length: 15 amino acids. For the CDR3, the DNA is TGTGCCAGCAGCCAGTGGGGGCCCAGGGTCAATGAGCAGTTCTTC. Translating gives CASSQWGPRVNEQFF.

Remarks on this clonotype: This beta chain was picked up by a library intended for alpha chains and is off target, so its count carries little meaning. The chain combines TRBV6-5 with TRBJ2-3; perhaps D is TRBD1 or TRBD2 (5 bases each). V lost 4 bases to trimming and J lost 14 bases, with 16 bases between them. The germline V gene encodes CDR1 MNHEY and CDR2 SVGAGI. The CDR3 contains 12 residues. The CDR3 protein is CASSFKGTSMYF. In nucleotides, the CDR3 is TGTGCCAGCAGTTTCAAGGGGACCAGCATGTATTTT.

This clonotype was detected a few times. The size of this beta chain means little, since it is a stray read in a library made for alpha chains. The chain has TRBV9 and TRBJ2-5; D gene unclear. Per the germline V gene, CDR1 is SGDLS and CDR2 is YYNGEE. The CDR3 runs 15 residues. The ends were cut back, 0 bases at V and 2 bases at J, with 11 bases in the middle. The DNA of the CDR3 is TGTGCCAGCAGCGTAGACCCGGCCTCACAAGAGACCCAGTACTTC. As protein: CASSVDPASQETQYF.

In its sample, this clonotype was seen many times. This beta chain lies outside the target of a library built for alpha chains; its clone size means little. The DNA for the CDR3 is TGTGCCAGCAGTTATGGGACTTCCATGGGCAATGAGCAGTTCTTC. This gives the protein CASSYGTSMGNEQFF. The rearrangement links TRBV27 to TRBJ2-1, with D maybe TRBD2 (6 bases). The germline gives CDR1 MNHEY, CDR2 SMNVEV (reference sequence). V lost 4 bases to trimming and J lost 6 bases, with 16 bases between them. CDR3 length equals 15 residues.

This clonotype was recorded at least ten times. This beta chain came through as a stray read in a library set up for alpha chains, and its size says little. The chain's CDR3 is CASSLLGYEQYF. CDR3 bases: TGTGCCAGCAGCTTATTGGGGTACGAGCAGTACTTC. The chain couples TRBV7-9 to TRBJ2-7; D gene uncertain. Trimming pared 2 bases from V and 4 bases from J, leaving 6 bases between. Germline loops: CDR1 SEHNR, CDR2 FQNEAQ (reference sequence). The CDR3 sequence is 12 residues long.

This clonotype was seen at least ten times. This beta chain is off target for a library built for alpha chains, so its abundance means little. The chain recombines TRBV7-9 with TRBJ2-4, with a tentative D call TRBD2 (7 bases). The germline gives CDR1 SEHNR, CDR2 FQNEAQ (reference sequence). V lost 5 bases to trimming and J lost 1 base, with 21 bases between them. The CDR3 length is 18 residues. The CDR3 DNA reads TGTGCCAGCAGCCCCTTAGAGGGGGGGGCTGGGGCCAAAAACATTCAGTACTTC. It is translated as CASSPLEGGAGAKNIQYF.

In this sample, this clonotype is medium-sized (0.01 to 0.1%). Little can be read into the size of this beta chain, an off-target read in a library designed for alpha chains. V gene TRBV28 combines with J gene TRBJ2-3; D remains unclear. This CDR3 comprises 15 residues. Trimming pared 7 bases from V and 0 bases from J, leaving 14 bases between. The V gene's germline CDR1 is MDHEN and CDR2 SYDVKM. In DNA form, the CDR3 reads TGTGCCAGCACGTATTCGGTCGCTAGCACAGATACGCAGTATTTT. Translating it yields CASTYSVASTDTQYF.

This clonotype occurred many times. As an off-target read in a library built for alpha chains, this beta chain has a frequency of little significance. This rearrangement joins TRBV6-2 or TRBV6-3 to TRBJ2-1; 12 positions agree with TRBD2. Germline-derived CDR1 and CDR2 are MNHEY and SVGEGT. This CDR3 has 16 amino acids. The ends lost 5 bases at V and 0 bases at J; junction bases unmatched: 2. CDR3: CASSLTSGSSYNEQFF. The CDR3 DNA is TGTGCCAGCAGTCTGACTAGCGGGAGCTCCTACAATGAGCAGTTCTTC.

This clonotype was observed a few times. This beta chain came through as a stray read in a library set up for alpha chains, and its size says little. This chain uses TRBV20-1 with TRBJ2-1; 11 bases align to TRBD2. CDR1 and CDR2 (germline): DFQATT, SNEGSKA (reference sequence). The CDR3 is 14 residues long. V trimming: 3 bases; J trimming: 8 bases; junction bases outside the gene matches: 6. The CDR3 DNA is TGCAGTGCTAGTGGTAGCGGGAGGGCCTATGAGCAGTTCTTC. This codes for CSASGSGRAYEQFF.

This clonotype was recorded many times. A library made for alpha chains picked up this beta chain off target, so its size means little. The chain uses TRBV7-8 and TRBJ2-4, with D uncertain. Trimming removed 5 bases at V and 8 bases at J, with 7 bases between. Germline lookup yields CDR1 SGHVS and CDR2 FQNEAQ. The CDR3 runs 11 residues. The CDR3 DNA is TGTGCCAGCAGCCAAGAGGACATTCAGTACTTC. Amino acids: CASSQEDIQYF. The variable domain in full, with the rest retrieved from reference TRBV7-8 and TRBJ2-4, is GAGVSQSPRYKVAKRGQDVALRCDPISGHVSLFWYQQALGQGPEFLTYFQNEAQLDKSGLPSDRFFAERPEGSVSTLKIQRTQQEDSAVYLCASSQEDIQYFGAGTRLSVL.

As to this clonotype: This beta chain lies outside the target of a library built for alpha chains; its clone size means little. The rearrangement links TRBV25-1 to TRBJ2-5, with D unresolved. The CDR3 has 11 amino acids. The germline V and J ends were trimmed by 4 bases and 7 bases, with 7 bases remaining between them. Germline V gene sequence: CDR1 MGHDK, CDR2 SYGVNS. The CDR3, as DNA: TGTGCCAGCAGTGGGGCCCGGACCCAGTACTTC. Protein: CASSGARTQYF.

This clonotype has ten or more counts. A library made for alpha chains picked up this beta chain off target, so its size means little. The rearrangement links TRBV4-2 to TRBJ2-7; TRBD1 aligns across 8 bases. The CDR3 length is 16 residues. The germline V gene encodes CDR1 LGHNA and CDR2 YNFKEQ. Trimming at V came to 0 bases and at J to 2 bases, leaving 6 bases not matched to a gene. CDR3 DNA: TGTGCCAGCAGCCAAGACCCGGGACAGGCGCCCTACGAGCAGTACTTC. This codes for CASSQDPGQAPYEQYF.